A single sample gave rise to the 22 T cell receptor beta chains below, sequenced in a study of T-cell memory formation after mild COVID-19. MiXCR, applied by TCRdb to the 5' RACE reads, yields one record per CDR3 protein. The sample carries under 550,000 distinct CDR3 sequences, 15% to 20% recorded once. The sequenced sample was PBMCs or a T cell subset sorted from them (not recorded which). The receptor source for this set is a man aged 18 to 29 who had mild COVID-19 (a few samples of this study predate the infection). Cell type and time point are not known.

This clonotype was observed many times. At one end, the junction sequence differs from germline, possibly due to a read error. The chain joins TRBV7-2 to TRBJ1-1; tentatively, D is TRBD1 (5 bases). Germline CDR1 reads SGHTA; CDR2 reads FQGNSA. This CDR3 has 13 residues. This CDR3 is CASSPHGQGNKQF. CDR3 bases: TGTGCCAGCAGCCCCCACGGGCAGGGCAACAAACAATTT.

This clonotype was detected only a few times. This rearrangement joins TRBV9 to TRBJ2-1; a weak D match, TRBD2 (6 bases). V dropped 0 bases and J dropped 6 bases, with 13 bases sitting between them. The CDR3 has 15 residues. Looked up from germline, CDR1 is SGDLS and CDR2 is YYNGEE. The DNA of the CDR3 is TGTGCCAGCAGCGTAGATGGGGGGTCGTCCAATGAGCAGTTCTTC. This encodes CASSVDGGSSNEQFF. Looking up the rest from reference TRBV9 and TRBJ2-1 gives the full variable domain: DSGVTQTPKHLITATGQRVTLRCSPRSGDLSVYWYQQSLDQGLQFLIQYYNGEERAKGNILERFSAQQFPDLHSELNLSSLELGDSALYFCASSVDGGSSNEQFFGPGTRLTVL.

The chain employs TRBV4-1 and TRBJ1-1, with D unclear. This CDR3 spans 12 amino acids. V lost 2 bases and J lost 4, with 5 bases in between. Germline V gene lookup returns CDR1 MGHRA and CDR2 YSYEKL. This chain's CDR3 is CASSQKGTEAFF. The CDR3 DNA reads TGCGCCAGCAGCCAAAAAGGCACTGAAGCTTTCTTT.

By proportion, this clonotype is medium-sized. The chain couples TRBV24-1 to TRBJ2-1; D remains ambiguous. V was trimmed by 3 bases and J by 3 bases, leaving 5 bases between them. Germline CDR1 reads KGHDR; CDR2 reads SFDVKD. This CDR3 is 13 amino acids long. The CDR3 loop is CATSDRLYNEQFF. CDR3 DNA sequence: TGTGCCACCAGTGATCGTCTCTACAATGAGCAGTTCTTC.

Only a few counts were recorded for this clonotype. The chain employs TRBV12-3 or TRBV12-4 and TRBJ2-5; D gene uncertain. Trimming removed 2 bases at V and 6 bases at J, with 19 bases between. The CDR3 length is 16 residues. CDR3 DNA sequence: TGTGCCAGCAGTTTACAATCCCGAGATGTGGCGAAGACCCAGTACTTC. The encoded protein is CASSLQSRDVAKTQYF.

This clonotype was counted only a few times. The chain has TRBV20-1 and TRBJ1-2; D is uncertain. The CDR3 extends over 12 amino acids. V lost 2 bases and J 8 bases, leaving 12 bases between the germline ends. Germline V gene lookup returns CDR1 DFQATT and CDR2 SNEGSKA (reference sequence). CDR3: CSARSYGVGYTF. The CDR3 DNA follows: TGCAGTGCTAGATCCTATGGGGTAGGCTACACCTTC.

This chain connects TRBV4-3 to TRBJ2-6, with TRBD1 as a possible D gene (6 bases). Germline V gene data show CDR1 as LGHNA and CDR2 as YSLEER. The CDR3 has 15 residues. V lost 1 base to trimming and J lost 2 bases, with 6 bases between them. CDR3 DNA: TGCGCCAGCAGCCAAGGACAGGCTGGGGCCAACGTCCTGACTTTC. Protein: CASSQGQAGANVLTF.

This chain joins TRBV2 and TRBJ2-7; TRBD1 might be the D (6 bases). Germline loops: CDR1 SNHLY, CDR2 FYNNEI. Trimming removed 7 bases from V and 4 bases from J, with 8 bases in between. The CDR3 sequence is 11 residues long. CDR3 region: CASKQGYEQYF. In DNA, the CDR3 is TGTGCCAGCAAACAGGGATACGAGCAGTACTTC.

This clonotype was counted between two and nine times. The V call is TRBV5-6, the J call TRBJ2-3; possibly TRBD1 for D (5 bases). V lost 3 bases to trimming and J lost 2 bases, with 10 bases between them. CDR1 is SGHDT and CDR2 is YYEEEE in the germline V gene. This CDR3 is built from 14 residues. The CDR3 protein is CASSSQAYTDTQYF. The CDR3 bases are TGTGCCAGCAGCTCACAGGCGTACACAGATACGCAGTATTTT.

As DNA, the CDR3 is TGTGCCAGCAGTGACTTCGGGACAGGGGCATCGGAGCAGTTCTTC. This gives the protein CASSDFGTGASEQFF. V and J are TRBV6-4 and TRBJ2-1, with 10 positions matching TRBD1. Germline-derived CDR1 and CDR2 are MRHNA and SNTAGT. The CDR3 loop spans 15 amino acids. The ends lost 1 base at V and 10 bases at J; junction bases unmatched: 7.

This clonotype came up a few times. The V call is TRBV29-1, the J call TRBJ2-2; D is unresolved. The CDR3 is 12 residues long. V dropped 4 bases and J dropped 5 bases, with 8 bases sitting between them. Germline CDR1 reads SQVTM; CDR2 reads ANQGSEA. The CDR3 loop reads CSVVHPTGELFF. DNA for the CDR3: TGCAGCGTTGTACATCCAACCGGGGAGCTGTTTTTT.

The V gene is TRBV5-1, the J gene TRBJ2-6, with D unresolved. The CDR3 extends over 16 amino acids. Deletions cut 2 bases from V and 0 bases from J, with 9 bases between. CDR1 and CDR2 from the germline V gene are SGHRS and YFSETQ. The CDR3 nucleotides are TGCGCCAGCAGCTTCGAGGCAATCTCTGGGGCCAACGTCCTGACTTTC. Translating gives CASSFEAISGANVLTF.

This clonotype was counted between two and nine times. This chain joins TRBV28 and TRBJ2-1; 9 nucleotides align to TRBD1. After removal of 4 bases from V and 15 bases from J, the junction contained 7 bases not matched to a gene. CDR1 and CDR2 from the germline V gene are MDHEN and SYDVKM. This CDR3 has 12 residues. CDR3 loop: CASSSRGQGRFF. Written as DNA, the CDR3 is TGTGCCAGCAGTTCCCGGGGACAGGGCCGGTTCTTC.

V and J are TRBV5-1 and TRBJ2-1; 7 nucleotides match TRBD2. Trimming took 2 bases from V and 6 from J; bases not matched to a gene: 5. CDR3 length: 14 residues. Looked up from germline, CDR1 is SGHRS and CDR2 is YFSETQ. The CDR3 sequence: CASSFGLVPNEQFF. The CDR3 DNA reads TGCGCCAGCAGCTTCGGACTAGTCCCCAATGAGCAGTTCTTC.

The chain couples TRBV2 to TRBJ1-5; a possible D gene is TRBD1 (6 bases). The CDR3 covers 16 residues. Trimming removed 8 bases at V and 2 bases at J, with 19 bases between. CDR1 and CDR2 (germline): SNHLY, FYNNEI. The CDR3 region is CASSRWQGFGNQPQHF. CDR3 bases: TGTGCCAGCTCACGATGGCAGGGGTTTGGCAATCAGCCCCAGCATTTT.

This clonotype occurred a few times. The chain recombines TRBV15 with TRBJ1-5; no firm D call. Trimming shortened V by 5 bases and J by 0 bases, and 14 bases separated the two germline ends. Germline lookup yields CDR1 LNHNV and CDR2 YYDKDF (reference sequence). The CDR3 covers 16 residues. The chain's CDR3 is CATSANRAYSNQPQHF. CDR3 coding DNA: TGTGCCACCAGCGCCAATCGGGCTTATAGCAATCAGCCCCAGCATTTT.

In its sample, this clonotype was seen a few times. In DNA, the CDR3 is TGTGCCAGCAGCCCGACACTGTCTGGGGCCAACGTCCTGACTTTC. Its translation: CASSPTLSGANVLTF. The chain couples TRBV7-6 to TRBJ2-6; D is unclear. Deletions cut 5 bases from V and 1 base from J, with 9 bases between. The CDR3 extends over 15 amino acids. The germline V gene has CDR1 SGHVS and CDR2 FNYEAQ.

This chain uses TRBV6-4 with TRBJ2-1; either TRBD1 or TRBD2 may fit D (5 bases each). The V gene's germline CDR1 is MRHNA and CDR2 SNTAGT. V was cut by 2 bases and J by 3 bases, with 17 bases left in between. This CDR3 contains 17 residues. In DNA, the CDR3 is TGTGCCAGCAGTGACGGCCCCAGGGAGCGTCTCTACAATGAGCAGTTCTTC. Protein: CASSDGPRERLYNEQFF.

V gene TRBV5-1 combines with J gene TRBJ2-7, with D perhaps assigned TRBD1 or TRBD2 (7 bases each). The CDR3 runs to 14 residues. Germline CDR1 is SGHRS and CDR2 is YFSETQ. V lost 5 bases, J lost 6 bases, and 18 bases lay in between. For the CDR3, the DNA is TGCGCCAGCAGAGGGAACACAGGGGAGGGCGAGCAGTACTTC. Its protein is CASRGNTGEGEQYF.

This clonotype was detected only a few times. J is TRBJ2-7 and V is TRBV15; D is ambiguous. Germline CDR1 and CDR2: LNHNV and YYDKDF (reference sequence). Deletions cut 0 bases from V and 9 bases from J, with 9 bases between. The CDR3 extends over 12 amino acids. The CDR3 DNA follows: TGTGCCACCAGCAGAGATTCCGCCCCGCAGTACTTC. Amino acid sequence: CATSRDSAPQYF.

Concerning this clonotype itself: At one end the junction does not follow the germline gene, possibly because of a read error. The genes are TRBV7-2 and TRBJ1-5, with D perhaps TRBD1 (5 bases). Germline V gene data show CDR1 as SGHTA and CDR2 as FQGNSA. CDR3 length: 15 residues. The CDR3: CASSWGGISNQPQNF. CDR3 coding DNA: TGTGCCAGCAGCTGGGGGGGGATTAGCAATCAGCCCCAGAATTTT.

This chain connects TRBV6-5 to TRBJ1-3, with D unresolved. V dropped 6 bases and J dropped 0 bases, with 18 bases sitting between them. The germline CDR1 and CDR2 sequences are MNHEY and SVGAGI. This CDR3 has 17 residues. The CDR3 DNA reads TGTGCCAGCAGGCGGACTTACGAAGCATACTCTGGAAACACCATATATTTT. The encoded protein is CASRRTYEAYSGNTIYF.